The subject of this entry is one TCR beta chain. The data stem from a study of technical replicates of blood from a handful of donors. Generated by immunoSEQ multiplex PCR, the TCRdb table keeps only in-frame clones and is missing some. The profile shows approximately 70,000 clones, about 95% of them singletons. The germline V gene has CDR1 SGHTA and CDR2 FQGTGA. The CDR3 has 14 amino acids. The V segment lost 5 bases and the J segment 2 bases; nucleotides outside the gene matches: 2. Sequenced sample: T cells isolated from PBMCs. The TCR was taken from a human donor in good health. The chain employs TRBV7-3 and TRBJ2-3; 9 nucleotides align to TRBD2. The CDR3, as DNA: TGTGCCAGCAGCCCTAGCGGGGTCACAGATACGCAGTATTTT. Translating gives CASSPSGVTDTQYF.